A selection of T cell receptor beta chains follows, all from one sample in a study of T cell repertoires in cytomegalovirus infection. TCRdb re-derived calls from the reads in MiXCR, one entry per CDR3 protein. The sample gives a few hundred thousand distinct CDR3 sequences, approximately 15% of which show up once; around 43% is in the top ten. Sequencing was performed on CD8+ T cells from PBMCs. The receptors originated from a human donor in good health (CMV status not recorded). Some clones in this sample may be carry-over from other donors' samples. The CDR3 runs from the conserved cysteine through the conserved F or W. Part of the rows lack a size; the others show once, few, many or a class for expanded clones.

V gene	clone size	J gene	CDR3 protein
TRBV7-8	many	TRBJ2-7	CASSLGLASSYEQYF
TRBV20-1	-	TRBJ1-1	CSARAGVEAFF
TRBV13	-	TRBJ1-2	CASSPQGFPGYTF
TRBV28	few	TRBJ1-6	CASSPPGPTATLHF
TRBV11-3	-	TRBJ2-1	CASSLGWGVEQFF
TRBV7-2	many	TRBJ1-2	CASSLAGQVGLYGYTF
TRBV6-1	few	TRBJ2-2	CASSEGWGTGELFF
TRBV5-4	few	TRBJ1-6	CASSQGTDSSYNSPLHF
TRBV20-1	few	TRBJ2-4	CSARDFQGEGNIQYF
TRBV4-1	-	TRBJ2-1	CASSHPGSYNEQFF
TRBV7-2	many	TRBJ2-2	CASSPRGGNAGELFF
TRBV7-2	few	TRBJ2-1	CASSSLAGGHNEQFF
TRBV7-2	many	TRBJ1-2	CASSPNWGVEYGYTF
TRBV6-6	-	TRBJ1-5	CASSYSGASQPQHF
TRBV12-3/TRBV12-4	once	TRBJ2-3	CASTGQSRDTQYF
TRBV15	-	TRBJ1-4	CATSSSATNEKLFF
TRBV7-8	many	TRBJ2-7	CASSHRQGILDEQYF
TRBV5-8	-	TRBJ1-6	CASSQGKYTGVSPLHF
TRBV28	many	TRBJ1-5	CASSLRQGNQPQHF
TRBV28	-	TRBJ2-1	CASSLNSPVYNEQFF
TRBV7-9	-	TRBJ2-5	CASSDPARGQETQYF
TRBV4-1	-	TRBJ2-2	CASSQPGDTISTGELFF
TRBV5-8	few	TRBJ2-7	CASSLDSFGQGGFSYEQYF
TRBV9	few	TRBJ1-2	CASSVAPTGDIYGYTF
TRBV6-1	-	TRBJ2-7	CASSPDGGEQYF
TRBV12-3/TRBV12-4	-	TRBJ2-1	CASSLGGLYSEQFF
TRBV12-3/TRBV12-4	-	TRBJ1-5	CASSPRRGQPQHF
TRBV12-5	-	TRBJ1-1	CASGLERRQGKGTEAFF
TRBV6-5	-	TRBJ2-1	CASSYLTVSYNEQFF
TRBV6-2/TRBV6-3	many	TRBJ1-1	CASTPGANTEAFF
TRBV7-6	many	TRBJ1-1	CASSLSGPNTEAFF
TRBV7-2	many	TRBJ1-3	CASSQSIAAVAGNTIYF
TRBV4-2	-	TRBJ1-1	CASSQVGTGRTEAFF
TRBV6-4	-	TRBJ2-6	CASSEKASGANVLTF
TRBV7-9	few	TRBJ1-6	CASSASRDRLSPLHF
TRBV4-1	-	TRBJ1-1	CASSQDFGSEAFF
TRBV2	many	TRBJ1-2	CASSAYRQTYTF
TRBV28	many	TRBJ1-2	CASQTGTGASNYGYTF
TRBV15	few	TRBJ2-7	CATSVGTDYEQYF
TRBV19	-	TRBJ2-3	CASSPTGGLTDTQYF
TRBV7-3	few	TRBJ2-3	CASSRPGKRHTDTQYF
TRBV28	few	TRBJ2-5	CASSLGSGYQETQYF
TRBV19	few	TRBJ2-5	CASTGWQQGETQYF
TRBV4-3	once	TRBJ2-7	CASSPGQGGGYEQYF
TRBV4-1	few	TRBJ1-2	CASSQERASFYGYTF
TRBV27	-	TRBJ2-2	CATKDWRANTGELFF
TRBV29-1	-	TRBJ2-5	CSVGIGETQYF
TRBV9	many	TRBJ2-1	CASSLTSYNEQFF
TRBV19	few	TRBJ1-1	CASSIAGSTEAFF
TRBV28	-	TRBJ1-6	CASSFPGESSYNSPLHF
TRBV4-1	-	TRBJ1-1	CASSQEPLMGLNTEAFF
TRBV7-9	few	TRBJ1-4	CASSQTGGNEKLFF
TRBV2	-	TRBJ1-5	CASSGALTGDYSNQPQHF
TRBV7-2	many	TRBJ1-5	CASSLIEEWQPQHF
TRBV6-6	many	TRBJ1-5	CASSYILGGPQHF
TRBV7-2	many	TRBJ1-3	CASSPHHGVNTIYF
TRBV12-3/TRBV12-4	many	TRBJ1-2	CASSPPGPLYGYTF
TRBV4-1	few	TRBJ1-1	CASSQALLMNTEAFF